Listed here are 28 T cell receptor beta chains from one sample, sequenced in a study of blood T cell repertoires in COVID-19. TCRdb's table, derived via immunoSEQ multiplex PCR, lists solely in-frame clones and lacks some. The sample shows about 400,000 clones, about 90% of them seen only once. The sequenced sample was PBMCs or T cells enriched from blood (not recorded which). The receptors shown here come from a woman aged 30 to 39 who had recovered from COVID-19.

The V and J genes are TRBV7-2 and TRBJ2-4; 9 bases line up with TRBD2. The germline CDR1 and CDR2 sequences are SGHTA and FQGNSA. The CDR3 has 14 amino acids. The V segment lost 10 bases and the J segment 9 bases; nucleotides outside the gene matches: 13. DNA for the CDR3: TGTGCCACCCGCTGGGTAGCGGGGGAGGCCATTCAGTACTTC. Translated: CATRWVAGEAIQYF.

This chain links TRBV11-2 with TRBJ2-7; 9 bases fit TRBD1. Germline loops: CDR1 SGHAT, CDR2 FQNNGV. This CDR3 contains 14 residues. J was trimmed by 3 bases and V by 8 bases; bases with no gene match: 8. The CDR3 nucleotides read TGTGCCAGCGCTCCAAGGGACAGGGACTACGAGCAGTACTTC. It codes for CASAPRDRDYEQYF.

The chain combines TRBV18 with TRBJ2-2; TRBD2 agrees at 7 bases. CDR3 length: 15 amino acids. J gave up 2 bases and V 1 base, and 1 base lay outside the gene matches. CDR1 and CDR2 (germline): KGHSH, LQKENI. The DNA for the CDR3 is TGTGCCAGCTCACCACTGACTAGCAACACCGGGGAGCTGTTTTTT. Its translation: CASSPLTSNTGELFF.

The chain couples TRBV28 to TRBJ1-2; TRBD1 aligns across 8 bases. The CDR3 consists of 14 residues. CDR1 and CDR2 from the germline V gene are MDHEN and SYDVKM. J gave up 1 base and V 6 bases, and 4 bases lay outside the gene matches. The CDR3 coding sequence is TGTGCCAGCAGCCGTGGACAGGGTAACTATGGCTACACCTTC. Encoded protein: CASSRGQGNYGYTF.

The chain combines TRBV3-1 (or the pseudogene TRBV3-2) with TRBJ1-1; D may be TRBD1 (6 bases). V gave up 2 bases and J gave up 4 bases, with 8 bases separating them. Per germline, CDR1 LGHDT and CDR2 YNNKEL (reference sequence). The CDR3 totals 13 residues. The CDR3 DNA sequence: TGTGCCAGCAGCCAACTGGACAGCACTGAAGCTTTCTTT. Protein product: CASSQLDSTEAFF.

This chain links TRBV7-4 with TRBJ1-1; D is unclear. The germline V gene has CDR1 SGHVT and CDR2 SQSDAQ. The CDR3 is made up of 15 amino acids. Trimming left V 1 base short and J 5 bases short, with 14 bases between. In DNA form, the CDR3 reads TGTGCCAGCAGCTTAGTTCGTTATATGGAGACTGAAGCTTTCTTT. Its translation: CASSLVRYMETEAFF. Based on the CDR3 plus reference TRBV7-4 and TRBJ1-1, the full variable domain is GAGVSQSPRYKVAKRGRDVALRCDSISGHVTLYWYRQTLGQGSEVLTYSQSDAQRDKSGRPSGRFSAERPERSVSTLKIQRTEQGDSAVYLCASSLVRYMETEAFFGQGTRLTVV.

The chain joins TRBV28 to TRBJ1-5; 8 bases match TRBD1. The length of the CDR3 is 17 residues. Germline lookup yields CDR1 MDHEN and CDR2 SYDVKM. Unmatched junction bases numbered 5, after V lost 1 base and J lost 0 bases. Written as DNA, the CDR3 is TGTGCCAGCAGTTTATCCAGGGGGCGGGTTAGCAATCAGCCCCAGCATTTT. Encoded protein: CASSLSRGRVSNQPQHF.

This clone turned up a few times. This sequence joins TRBV6-4 and TRBJ1-2; maybe TRBD1 (5 bases). Germline CDR1 MRHNA, CDR2 SNTAGT. This CDR3 has 13 residues. Trimming took 0 bases from V and 8 from J, leaving 10 bases between them. DNA for the CDR3: TGTGCCAGCAGTGACTCCCGTCGGGGGGGCTACACCTTC. This codes for CASSDSRRGGYTF.

The rearrangement links TRBV7-2 to TRBJ1-1, with 8 nucleotides matching TRBD1. The germline V gene has CDR1 SGHTA and CDR2 FQGNSA. Unmatched junction bases numbered 12, after V lost 5 bases and J lost 1 base. This CDR3 is 17 amino acids long. The CDR3 is CASSRRQTGDRNTEAFF. The CDR3 bases are TGTGCCAGCAGCCGCCGGCAGACAGGGGACAGGAACACTGAAGCTTTCTTT. Full variable domain (rest looked up from reference TRBV7-2 and TRBJ1-1): GAGVSQSPSNKVTEKGKDVELRCDPISGHTALYWYRQSLGQGLEFLIYFQGNSAPDKSGLPSDRFSAERTGGSVSTLTIQRTQQEDSAVYLCASSRRQTGDRNTEAFFGQGTRLTVV.

The chain employs TRBV21-1 and TRBJ1-6; the table names TRBD1, a call not compared with the DNA. TRBV21-1 is a pseudogene segment. The CDR3 consists of 22 residues. For the CDR3, the DNA is TGTGCCAGCAGCAAAGATGGGCAGGGGGCGTTTTCGGCGCAATCCTATAATTCACCCCTCCACTTT. Translation: CASSKDGQGAFSAQSYNSPLHF.

This sequence joins TRBV7-2 and TRBJ2-3, with D hard to call. CDR1 SGHTA and CDR2 FQGNSA come from the germline V gene. V lost 4 bases to trimming and J lost 0 bases, with 5 bases between them. The CDR3 has 13 amino acids. The CDR3 reads CASSSPSTDTQYF. As DNA, the CDR3 is TGTGCCAGCAGCTCCCCTAGCACAGATACGCAGTATTTT.

There are a few counts of this clone. This rearrangement joins TRBV7-2 to TRBJ2-5, with 12 positions matching TRBD2. Germline V CDR1 and CDR2: SGHTA, FQGNSA. V gave up 5 bases and J gave up 2 bases; unmatched junction bases: 6. The CDR3 totals 16 residues. The CDR3 DNA follows: TGTGCCAGCAGCCCTGCTAGCGGGGGGGGGCAAGAGACCCAGTACTTC. This translates into CASSPASGGGQETQYF.

V and J are TRBV19 and TRBJ2-7; TRBD2 aligns across 12 bases. The germline gives CDR1 LNHDA, CDR2 SQIVND (reference sequence). After removal of 3 bases from V and 4 bases from J, the junction contained 1 base not matched to a gene. The CDR3 has 14 residues. In DNA, the CDR3 is TGTGCCAGTAGTATGGGGACTAGCGGGTACGAGCAGTACTTC. Translated: CASSMGTSGYEQYF.

The V call is TRBV7-9, the J call TRBJ1-4; 11 bases align to TRBD1. J gave up 9 bases and V 5 bases, and 8 bases lay outside the gene matches. The length of the CDR3 is 15 residues. Germline V CDR1 and CDR2: SEHNR, FQNEAQ (reference sequence). This CDR3 reads CASSTPGTGGKKLFF. The CDR3 coding sequence is TGTGCCAGCAGCACTCCCGGGACAGGGGGTAAAAAACTGTTTTTT.

The V and J genes are TRBV24-1 and TRBJ1-2; D might be TRBD1 (5 bases). Trimming took 4 bases from V and 6 from J, leaving 11 bases between them. Germline loops: CDR1 KGHDR, CDR2 SFDVKD. The CDR3 totals 13 residues. The CDR3 DNA reads TGTGCCACCAGTGAGGACATCCTGGATGGCTACACCTTC. The encoded protein is CATSEDILDGYTF.

This chain links TRBV15 with TRBJ1-5; D is possibly TRBD1 (6 bases). V shed 1 base and J shed 2 bases, with 9 bases lying between them. The CDR3 runs to 15 residues. In germline, CDR1 is LNHNV, CDR2 YYDKDF (reference sequence). CDR3 in amino acids: CATSRAKGGNQPQHF. The CDR3 region has the DNA TGTGCCACCAGCAGAGCCAAGGGGGGCAATCAGCCCCAGCATTTT.

The chain is built from TRBV2 and TRBJ1-5, with D maybe TRBD1 (5 bases). The V end was cut by 2 bases, the J end by 4 bases, with 6 bases between. CDR1 is SNHLY and CDR2 is FYNNEI in the germline V gene. There are 13 residues in the CDR3. The DNA for the CDR3 is TGTGCCAGCAGTGAAAGACAGAATCAGCCCCAGCATTTT. It specifies CASSERQNQPQHF.

J is TRBJ1-2 and V is TRBV27; TRBD1 might be the D (6 bases). Germline V gene data show CDR1 as MNHEY and CDR2 as SMNVEV (reference sequence). The germline V and J ends were trimmed by 6 bases and 4 bases, with 15 bases remaining between them. CDR3 length: 14 residues. For the CDR3, the DNA is TGTGCCAGCAGGCCAAGACAGGAAAGCTATGGCTACACCTTC. This codes for CASRPRQESYGYTF.

The chain links TRBV7-9 to TRBJ2-7; D may be TRBD2 (6 bases). The V gene's germline CDR1 is SEHNR and CDR2 FQNEAQ (reference sequence). CDR3 size: 15 residues. V lost 5 bases to trimming and J lost 5 bases, with 19 bases between them. The CDR3, as DNA: TGTGCCAGCAGCAACCGGGACTGGATTGTCCACGAGCAGTACTTC. Protein product: CASSNRDWIVHEQYF.

The rearrangement links TRBV5-1 to TRBJ2-7; 10 nucleotides match TRBD1. This CDR3 has 14 residues. CDR1 SGHRS and CDR2 YFSETQ come from the germline V gene. The V segment lost 3 bases and the J segment 3 bases; nucleotides outside the gene matches: 3. This chain's CDR3 is CASSSRDRGYEQYF. Here the CDR3 DNA reads TGCGCCAGCAGCTCACGGGACAGGGGCTACGAGCAGTACTTC.

The chain uses TRBV2 and TRBJ1-5; D unclear. The germline V gene has CDR1 SNHLY and CDR2 FYNNEI. The CDR3 contains 12 residues. V was cut by 1 base and J by 13 bases, with 11 bases left in between. As DNA, the CDR3 is TGTGCCAGCAGTGAAGAATTGGCCGTTCAGCATTTT. It is translated as CASSEELAVQHF.

The chain links TRBV5-1 to TRBJ2-7; maybe TRBD2 (5 bases). V was trimmed by 3 bases and J by 2 bases, leaving 12 bases between them. Germline V CDR1 and CDR2: SGHRS, YFSETQ. There are 14 residues in the CDR3. CDR3 amino acids: CASSSIAGPYEQYF. The DNA for the CDR3 is TGCGCCAGCAGCTCGATCGCGGGCCCCTACGAGCAGTACTTC.

The chain couples TRBV3-1 (or the pseudogene TRBV3-2) to TRBJ1-1; D not certain. Germline loops: CDR1 LGHDT, CDR2 YNNKEL (reference sequence). V gave up 4 bases and J gave up 0 bases, with 12 bases separating them. CDR3 length: 15 amino acids. This chain's CDR3 is CASSLKTLMNTEAFF. The CDR3, as DNA: TGTGCCAGCAGCCTAAAGACTCTCATGAACACTGAAGCTTTCTTT.

This clone has just one count. This sequence joins TRBV12-5 and TRBJ1-1; D possibly corresponds to TRBD1 (6 bases). This CDR3 has 14 residues. Trimming stripped 6 bases from V and 4 bases from J, with 15 bases between. Germline CDR1 reads LGHNT; CDR2 reads FRNRAP. In DNA, the CDR3 is TGTGCTAGTGGCTCGCAGGGGATAGGCACTGAAGCTTTCTTT. Protein product: CASGSQGIGTEAFF.

V gene TRBV30 combines with J gene TRBJ2-3; 13 bases map to TRBD2. In germline, CDR1 is GTSNPN, CDR2 SVGIG (reference sequence). The CDR3 loop spans 16 amino acids. The V segment lost 2 bases and the J segment 3 bases; nucleotides outside the gene matches: 5. The CDR3 nucleotides read TGTGCCTGGAGTCTGAGGACTAGCGGGAGAACAGATACGCAGTATTTT. It yields the protein CAWSLRTSGRTDTQYF.

This chain connects TRBV5-1 to TRBJ2-3, with D hard to call. The CDR3 has 12 residues. Germline V gene data show CDR1 as SGHRS and CDR2 as YFSETQ. Trimming left V 2 bases short and J 3 bases short, with 4 bases between. The CDR3 is CASSLRTDTQYF. In DNA form, the CDR3 reads TGCGCCAGCAGCTTACGGACAGATACGCAGTATTTT.

This clone was seen just once. The J gene is TRBJ1-6, the V gene TRBV15; D perhaps matches TRBD1 (5 bases). The CDR3 has 15 residues. Per the germline V gene, CDR1 is LNHNV and CDR2 is YYDKDF (reference sequence). The V end was cut by 1 base, the J end by 8 bases, with 12 bases between. For the CDR3, the DNA is TGTGCCACCAGCAGAGGATTAAGGGGTGATTCACCCCTCCACTTT. Its translation: CATSRGLRGDSPLHF.

The chain links TRBV11-2 to TRBJ1-1; D is ambiguous. The CDR3 has 14 residues. Looked up from germline, CDR1 is SGHAT and CDR2 is FQNNGV. The V gene lost 1 base and the J gene lost 0 bases, with 6 bases spanning the gap. CDR3 coding DNA: TGTGCCAGCAGCTTAGGTTCTGTGAACACTGAAGCTTTCTTT. Translated: CASSLGSVNTEAFF.